A single sample is the source of the 27 T cell receptor beta chains below, sequenced in a study of blood T cell repertoires in COVID-19. Generated by immunoSEQ multiplex PCR, the TCRdb table keeps only in-frame clones and is missing some. The table has some 120,000 clones, approximately 89% seen once. Input material: peripheral blood. The receptor set was obtained from a man between 35 and 55 years old with acute or convalescent COVID-19.

The rearrangement links TRBV5-1 to TRBJ1-1; no reliable D call. V was pared by 5 bases and J by 2 bases, with 10 bases between. Germline values: CDR1 SGHRS, CDR2 YFSETQ. The CDR3 runs 13 residues. For the CDR3, the DNA is TGCGCCAGCAGGCCGACAAGTAACACTGAAGCTTTCTTT. Amino acids: CASRPTSNTEAFF.

The chain recombines TRBV9 with TRBJ1-1, with D maybe TRBD1 (6 bases). With 3 bases removed from V and 6 bases from J, the gap between germline ends came to 12 bases. Germline CDR1 is SGDLS and CDR2 is YYNGEE. There are 13 residues in the CDR3. The CDR3 DNA is TGTGCCAGCAGCGCGTCGACAGGTTCTGAAGCTTTCTTT. Translated, it gives CASSASTGSEAFF.

The rearrangement uses TRBV25-1 and TRBJ2-7, with TRBD1 matching 9 bases. The length of the CDR3 is 14 residues. Germline V gene sequence: CDR1 MGHDK, CDR2 SYGVNS. V gave up 3 bases and J gave up 5 bases; unmatched junction bases: 5. This CDR3 reads CASSETGGWDEQYF. The CDR3, as DNA: TGTGCCAGCAGTGAGACAGGGGGATGGGACGAGCAGTACTTC.

The chain recombines TRBV18 with TRBJ1-2; a weak D match, TRBD1 (5 bases). The germline gives CDR1 KGHSH, CDR2 LQKENI. This CDR3 spans 16 amino acids. The germline V and J ends were trimmed by 2 bases and 8 bases, with 21 bases remaining between them. The CDR3 sequence: CASSPGGLTQNGGYTF. The CDR3 DNA is TGTGCCAGCTCACCAGGGGGACTCACGCAAAACGGGGGCTACACCTTC.

This chain connects TRBV30 to TRBJ2-1; 9 bases map to TRBD2. V was clipped by 0 bases and J by 9 bases; unmatched bases: 12. Germline assignment: CDR1 GTSNPN and CDR2 SVGIG (reference sequence). This CDR3 is 16 amino acids long. The CDR3, as DNA: TGTGCCTGGAGTGTTAGTCGGGCGGGGGGGTATAGTGAGCAGTTCTTC. It yields the protein CAWSVSRAGGYSEQFF. Full variable domain (outside the CDR3, taken from reference TRBV30 and TRBJ2-1): SQTIHQWPATLVQPVGSPLSLECTVEGTSNPNLYWYRQAAGRGLQLLFYSVGIGQISSEVPQNLSASRPQDRQFILSSKKLLLSDSGFYLCAWSVSRAGGYSEQFFGPGTRLTVL.

This chain connects TRBV15 to TRBJ2-1, with 10 bases lining up with TRBD2. CDR3 size: 15 residues. In germline, CDR1 is LNHNV, CDR2 YYDKDF (reference sequence). V lost 5 bases, J lost 8 bases, and 9 bases stayed unmatched. CDR3 bases: TGTGCCACCAGCGGGGGGGCTAGCGGGAGCTATGAGCAGTTCTTC. It encodes CATSGGASGSYEQFF.

The chain links TRBV18 to TRBJ1-2; possible D gene TRBD1, 5 bases. The V gene's germline CDR1 is KGHSH and CDR2 LQKENI. The V end lost 3 bases, the J end lost 1 base, and 6 bases lay between the germline ends. This CDR3 spans 13 amino acids. CDR3 coding DNA: TGTGCCAGCTCACCCGACAGTAACTATGGCTACACCTTC. Amino acid sequence: CASSPDSNYGYTF.

The sample holds a few counts of this clone. This chain uses TRBV2 with TRBJ1-6; tentatively, D is TRBD1 (6 bases). There are 13 residues in the CDR3. In germline, CDR1 is SNHLY, CDR2 FYNNEI. V was trimmed by 7 bases and J by 6 bases, leaving 10 bases between them. CDR3 DNA sequence: TGTGCCAGCAAAGGACAGCGTAATTCACCCCTCCACTTT. It codes for CASKGQRNSPLHF.

This clone was found a few times. The J gene is TRBJ2-3, the V gene TRBV9; TRBD1 aligns across 8 bases. The CDR3 runs 14 residues. CDR1 and CDR2 from the germline V gene are SGDLS and YYNGEE. V was clipped by 6 bases and J by 1 base; unmatched bases: 4. In nucleotides, the CDR3 is TGTGCCAGCACGGACAGGGAAGGCACAGATACGCAGTATTTT. Residues: CASTDREGTDTQYF.

This clone was observed a single time. The rearrangement links TRBV4-1 to TRBJ2-1; 11 bases are a match to TRBD2. CDR3 length: 17 residues. The germline V gene encodes CDR1 MGHRA and CDR2 YSYEKL. V dropped 2 bases and J dropped 6; count of bases not matched to a gene: 9. CDR3 sequence (DNA): TGCGCCAGCAGCCAACACATAACTAGCGGGAGCCCCAATGAGCAGTTCTTC. It is translated as CASSQHITSGSPNEQFF.

The V gene is TRBV5-6, the J gene TRBJ2-1; possibly TRBD2 for D (6 bases). The CDR3 totals 16 residues. Between the trimmed V and J ends, which lost 1 base and 0 bases, there was a span of 11 bases. Germline V gene data show CDR1 as SGHDT and CDR2 as YYEEEE. This CDR3 is CASSLWGEVSYNEQFF. CDR3 sequence (DNA): TGTGCCAGCAGCTTGTGGGGGGAAGTCTCCTACAATGAGCAGTTCTTC.

The chain joins TRBV5-1 to TRBJ1-1; 7 nucleotides match TRBD1. CDR1 and CDR2 from the germline V gene are SGHRS and YFSETQ. Trimming removed 2 bases from V and 8 bases from J; junction bases left unmatched: 6. This CDR3 comprises 13 residues. This CDR3 reads CASSFRDSSEAFF. The CDR3 nucleotides are TGCGCCAGCAGCTTCCGGGACAGCTCAGAAGCTTTCTTT. Complete variable domain (other parts from reference TRBV5-1 and TRBJ1-1): KAGVTQTPRYLIKTRGQQVTLSCSPISGHRSVSWYQQTPGQGLQFLFEYFSETQRNKGNFPGRFSGRQFSNSRSEMNVSTLELGDSALYLCASSFRDSSEAFFGQGTRLTVV.

This clone was observed a single time. The chain uses TRBV14 and TRBJ2-7; 12 bases are a match to TRBD2. CDR3 size: 20 residues. Germline V gene sequence: CDR1 SGHDN, CDR2 FVKESK. J was trimmed by 2 bases and V by 4 bases; bases with no gene match: 18. Here the CDR3 DNA reads TGTGCCAGCAGCCCCCATGCTAGGGGGCGGACTAGCGGGACCACCTACGAGCAGTACTTC. It is translated as CASSPHARGRTSGTTYEQYF.

The chain combines TRBV3-1 (or the pseudogene TRBV3-2) with TRBJ2-7, with no clear D. The CDR3 totals 12 residues. V lost 1 base and J 3 bases, leaving 4 bases between the germline ends. Germline V lookup: CDR1 LGHDT, CDR2 YNNKEL (reference sequence). CDR3 sequence: CASSQGDYEQYF. CDR3 nucleotide sequence: TGTGCCAGCAGCCAAGGAGACTACGAGCAGTACTTC.

This chain links TRBV10-1 with TRBJ2-7; maybe TRBD2 (6 bases). Trimming removed 4 bases at V and 6 bases at J, with 13 bases between. In germline, CDR1 is WNHNN, CDR2 SYGVQD (reference sequence). The CDR3 is 13 amino acids. The CDR3 sequence is CASSVADTSEQYF. The CDR3 DNA is TGCGCCAGCAGTGTAGCGGACACCTCCGAGCAGTACTTC.

This chain links TRBV20-1 with TRBJ1-5; D not certain. The length of the CDR3 is 13 residues. The germline V gene encodes CDR1 DFQATT and CDR2 SNEGSKA (reference sequence). V lost 3 bases to trimming and J lost 4 bases, with 10 bases between them. Written as DNA, the CDR3 is TGCAGTGCTAGTGAACAGACAAATCAGCCCCAGCATTTT. Translated: CSASEQTNQPQHF.

CDR3 amino acids: CASRALGGRHGYTF. The CDR3 DNA reads as TGTGCCAGTAGGGCCCTCGGGGGGCGGCATGGCTACACCTTC. The rearrangement uses TRBV19 and TRBJ1-2, with D maybe TRBD1 (6 bases). Germline loops: CDR1 LNHDA, CDR2 SQIVND (reference sequence). The CDR3 runs to 14 residues. Trimming left V 6 bases short and J 6 bases short, with 17 bases between.

The rearrangement uses TRBV28 and TRBJ1-1; 8 bases map to TRBD1. From germline, CDR1 is MDHEN and CDR2 SYDVKM. This CDR3 is built from 13 residues. Trimming cost V 8 bases and J 5 bases; bases outside gene matches: 7. CDR3 nucleotides: TGTGCCAGCCGACAGGGGTTTGGGACTGAAGCTTTCTTT. It specifies CASRQGFGTEAFF.

The V call is TRBV18, the J call TRBJ2-5; 7 bases match TRBD1. Trimming took 3 bases from V and 0 from J; bases not matched to a gene: 10. The CDR3 length is 17 residues. Germline V lookup: CDR1 KGHSH, CDR2 LQKENI. The CDR3 sequence is CASSPKPGQRHQETQYF. The CDR3 DNA reads as TGTGCCAGCTCACCTAAACCGGGACAGAGACACCAAGAGACCCAGTACTTC.

V is TRBV30 and J is TRBJ1-4; TRBD1 aligns across 7 bases. V dropped 5 bases and J dropped 3; count of bases not matched to a gene: 3. Germline values: CDR1 GTSNPN, CDR2 SVGIG (reference sequence). CDR3 length: 13 residues. CDR3 in DNA: TGTGCCTGGGCTGACAGGGCTAATGAAAAACTGTTTTTT. As protein: CAWADRANEKLFF. Looking up the rest from reference TRBV30 and TRBJ1-4 gives the full variable domain: SQTIHQWPATLVQPVGSPLSLECTVEGTSNPNLYWYRQAAGRGLQLLFYSVGIGQISSEVPQNLSASRPQDRQFILSSKKLLLSDSGFYLCAWADRANEKLFFGSGTQLSVL.

This chain uses TRBV29-1 with TRBJ1-5, with D possibly TRBD1 on 5 matching bases. This CDR3 has 13 residues. The V end was cut by 5 bases, the J end by 4 bases, with 12 bases between. Germline V gene sequence: CDR1 SQVTM, CDR2 ANQGSEA. The CDR3 region is CSVSFGGNQPQHF. CDR3 nucleotide sequence: TGCAGCGTTTCTTTCGGGGGTAATCAGCCCCAGCATTTT. The variable domain in full, with the rest retrieved from reference TRBV29-1 and TRBJ1-5, is SAVISQKPSRDICQRGTSLTIQCQVDSQVTMMFWYRQQPGQSLTLIATANQGSEATYESGFVIDKFPISRPNLTFSTLTVSNMSPEDSSIYLCSVSFGGNQPQHFGDGTRLSIL.

The V gene is TRBV2, the J gene TRBJ1-1; 7 nucleotides match TRBD1. This CDR3 region has 13 residues. Germline lookup yields CDR1 SNHLY and CDR2 FYNNEI. The junction had 4 bases not matched to a gene; V was cut back by 8 bases and J by 1 base. CDR3 nucleotide sequence: TGTGCCAGCTGGGGACAGACGAACACTGAAGCTTTCTTT. It codes for CASWGQTNTEAFF.

This rearrangement joins TRBV3-1 (or the pseudogene TRBV3-2) to TRBJ1-5; possible D gene TRBD1, 5 bases. V dropped 4 bases and J dropped 7 bases, with 14 bases sitting between them. The V gene's germline CDR1 is LGHDT and CDR2 YNNKEL (reference sequence). The length of the CDR3 is 14 residues. This chain's CDR3 is CASSRGRGGQPQHF. CDR3 coding DNA: TGTGCCAGCAGCCGGGGACGGGGAGGGCAGCCCCAGCATTTT.

In this sample, this clone turned up a few times. This rearrangement joins TRBV6-2 or TRBV6-3 to TRBJ1-1; possibly TRBD1 for D (5 bases). Germline assignment: CDR1 MNHEY and CDR2 SVGEGT. The CDR3 runs to 17 residues. Trimming took off 0 bases at V and 6 bases at J, with 20 bases between the two ends. This CDR3 reads CASSYSIGAQRMAEAFF. CDR3 sequence (DNA): TGTGCCAGCAGTTACTCGATTGGGGCGCAAAGAATGGCTGAAGCTTTCTTT.

J is TRBJ1-2 and V is TRBV12-5; perhaps TRBD1 as D (5 bases). The V gene lost 8 bases and the J gene lost 3 bases, with 16 bases spanning the gap. Germline assignment: CDR1 LGHNT and CDR2 FRNRAP. The CDR3 has 14 residues. CDR3 nucleotides: TGTGCTAGTAGCGGGGACCCCCCTCACTATGGCTACACCTTC. Residues: CASSGDPPHYGYTF.

This chain uses TRBV6-5 with TRBJ1-4, with 7 nucleotides matching TRBD1. CDR1 and CDR2 from the germline V gene are MNHEY and SVGAGI. Unmatched junction bases numbered 6, after V lost 5 bases and J lost 3 bases. The CDR3 spans 15 residues. CDR3 sequence: CASSKGQLPNEKLFF. CDR3 DNA: TGTGCCAGCAGTAAGGGACAGCTTCCTAATGAAAAACTGTTTTTT.

The chain couples TRBV27 to TRBJ2-6; a possible D gene is TRBD1 (5 bases). This CDR3 spans 17 amino acids. CDR1 MNHEY and CDR2 SMNVEV come from the germline V gene (reference sequence). V lost 2 bases and J 4 bases, leaving 15 bases between the germline ends. The CDR3 reads CASSLRRPGPGANVLTF. The CDR3 region has the DNA TGTGCCAGCAGTTTACGTCGACCAGGGCCGGGGGCCAACGTCCTGACTTTC.